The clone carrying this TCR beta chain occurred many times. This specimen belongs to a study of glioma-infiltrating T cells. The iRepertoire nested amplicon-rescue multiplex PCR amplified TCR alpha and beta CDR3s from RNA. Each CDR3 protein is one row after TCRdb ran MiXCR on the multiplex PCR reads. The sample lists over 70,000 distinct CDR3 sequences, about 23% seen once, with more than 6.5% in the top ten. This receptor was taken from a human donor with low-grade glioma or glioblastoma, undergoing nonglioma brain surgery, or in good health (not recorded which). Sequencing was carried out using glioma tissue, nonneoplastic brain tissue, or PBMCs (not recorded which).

The chain's CDR3 is CASSPYEGNTIYF. The CDR3 DNA reads TGTGCCAGCTCACCATATGAGGGAAACACCATATATTTT. V gene TRBV18 combines with J gene TRBJ1-3; D is ambiguous. Germline V gene lookup returns CDR1 KGHSH and CDR2 LQKENI. The V gene lost 2 bases and the J gene lost 4 bases, with 6 bases spanning the gap. This CDR3 contains 13 residues.